This is a list of T cell receptor beta chains from one sample in a study of T cell responses to AZD1222 COVID-19 vaccine. Only in-frame clones appear in the TCRdb table, and some are missing; sequencing was by immunoSEQ multiplex PCR. The sample includes about 86,000 clones, approximately 80% of them seen just once. This specimen was peripheral blood, taken on day 0 of AZD1222 vaccination. The receptors originated from an adult in good health. CDR3s include the opening cysteine and the closing phenylalanine or tryptophan. A D gene is named only where the DNA matches it firmly. For some rows the clone size is stated as once, few or many, or as a class when expanded; others skip it.

d_call clone_size cdr3_length j_call v_call cdr3_nt cdr3_aa
TRBD2 NA 15 TRBJ2-5 TRBV19 TGTGCCAGTAGGGAGCTAGCGGGAGGCCAAGAGACCCAGTACTTC CASRELAGGQETQYF
NA NA 15 TRBJ1-5 TRBV7-2 TGTGCCAGCAGCTTAGTGACAGGCCTCAATCAGCCCCAGCATTTT CASSLVTGLNQPQHF
TRBD2 many 14 TRBJ2-1 TRBV6-5 TGTGCCAGCACTGGACTAGCGGGGAACAATGAGCAGTTCTTC CASTGLAGNNEQFF
NA NA 17 TRBJ1-5 TRBV5-1 TGCGCCAGCAGCTTGGATGGCCGCGATGGTGGCAATCAGCCCCAGCATTTT CASSLDGRDGGNQPQHF
NA NA 14 TRBJ1-2 TRBV19 NA CASTSGDHSYGYTF
NA NA 13 TRBJ2-7 TRBV2 TGTGCCAGCAGTGAACCAGCGGCCTACGAGCAGTACTTC CASSEPAAYEQYF
NA NA 15 TRBJ2-5 TRBV6-5 TGTGCCAGCAGTTACTCGCAAGGGGGCCAAGAGACCCAGTACTTC CASSYSQGGQETQYF
NA once 14 TRBJ1-5 TRBV2 TGTGCCAGCAGTCTCGACATTTTCAATCAGCCCCAGCATTTT CASSLDIFNQPQHF
TRBD1 NA 13 TRBJ1-2 TRBV7-8 TGTGCCAGCAGCTTTCACAGGGGAGAGGGCTACACCTTC CASSFHRGEGYTF
NA NA 13 TRBJ2-3 TRBV6-2/TRBV6-3 TGTGCCAGCAGCCGCAATAAGGCAGATACGCAGTATTTT CASSRNKADTQYF
TRBD1 NA 13 TRBJ1-2 TRBV12-3/TRBV12-4 TGTGCCAGCAGAAGGACAGGAATCTATGGCTACACCTTC CASRRTGIYGYTF
NA NA 13 TRBJ2-1 TRBV30 TGTGCCTGGAGCGCCGAGGGATACAATGAGCAGTTCTTC CAWSAEGYNEQFF
NA NA 16 TRBJ2-3 TRBV4-2 TGTGCCAGCAGCCCTTGGGTGGGCCCTAGCACAGATACGCAGTATTTT CASSPWVGPSTDTQYF
NA NA 16 TRBJ1-1 TRBV7-9 TGTGCCAGCAGCTCGCGTCCCGGTTACATGAACACTGAAGCTTTCTTT CASSSRPGYMNTEAFF
NA NA 13 TRBJ1-2 TRBV10-2 TGCGCCAGCAAAGTCCCAGACAACTATGGCTACACCTTC CASKVPDNYGYTF
TRBD1 NA 15 TRBJ2-1 TRBV5-4 TGTGCCAGCAGCCCGAGACAGGGGACCTACAATGAGCAGTTCTTC CASSPRQGTYNEQFF
NA NA 13 TRBJ2-7 TRBV27 TGTGCCAGCAGTTTCGGCAGGGGCTACGAGCAGTACTTC CASSFGRGYEQYF
NA NA 16 TRBJ1-5 TRBV15 TGTGCCACCAGGTTGAGTGACAGCTATAGCAATCAGCCCCAGCATTTT CATRLSDSYSNQPQHF
NA NA 14 TRBJ1-2 TRBV5-6 TGTGCCAGCAGCTACGGGACGCCCCAGGGCGGCTACACCTTC CASSYGTPQGGYTF
TRBD1 NA 13 TRBJ2-7 TRBV7-9 TGTGCCAGCAGCTCAAGGGGGCTCTACGAGCAGTACTTC CASSSRGLYEQYF
TRBD1 NA 16 TRBJ2-7 TRBV19 TGTGCCAGTAGTCTTGGAACGGGACAGGGGGCGGGTGAGCAGTACTTC CASSLGTGQGAGEQYF
NA NA 14 TRBJ2-7 TRBV27 TGTGCCAGCAGTTTAGTGGGGATCTCGGACGAGCAGTACTTC CASSLVGISDEQYF
NA few 15 TRBJ1-3 TRBV5-1 TGCGCCAGCAGCTTGGGGCAAGCCTCTGGAAACACCATATATTTT CASSLGQASGNTIYF
TRBD2 few 17 TRBJ2-7 TRBV5-6 TGTGCCAGCAGCCGTGGATTTTGGGCGGGAGTTCCCTACGAGCAGTACTTC CASSRGFWAGVPYEQYF
TRBD2 NA 15 TRBJ2-3 TRBV5-1 TGCGCCAGCAGAAAACTAGCGGGAGTAACAGATACGCAGTATTTT CASRKLAGVTDTQYF
NA NA 15 TRBJ2-5 TRBV2 TGTGCCAGCAGTGAAGCTTCTCTAAGGGGAGAGACCCAGTACTTC CASSEASLRGETQYF
NA NA 16 TRBJ2-7 TRBV3-1/TRBV3-2 TGTGCCAGCAGCCTGTTTACTCAAGCGCGCGGGTACGAGCAGTACTTC CASSLFTQARGYEQYF
NA NA 16 TRBJ2-7 TRBV6-4 TGTGCCAGCAGTGACCCGGACAGTTCGTGCTCCTACGAGCAGTACTTC CASSDPDSSCSYEQYF
NA NA 13 TRBJ2-7 TRBV11-2 TGTGCCAGCAGCCGACTCCAGGACTACGAGCAGTACTTC CASSRLQDYEQYF
TRBD1 NA 15 TRBJ2-5 TRBV5-1 TGCGCCAGCAGCTTGGTGGGACAGGGAGGAGAGACCCAGTACTTC CASSLVGQGGETQYF
NA many 14 TRBJ1-6 TRBV27 TGTGCCAGCAGTTTATCAGGGGGAAATTCACCCCTCCACTTT CASSLSGGNSPLHF
NA NA 16 TRBJ2-3 TRBV28 TGTGCCAGCAGTATAGTGGGAGGTGAACTACGCGATACGCAGTATTTT CASSIVGGELRDTQYF
NA once 16 TRBJ2-7 TRBV2 TGTGCCAGCAGTGAAGAGGCGGTGGACATCTCCTACGAGCAGTACTTC CASSEEAVDISYEQYF
NA few 13 TRBJ2-7 TRBV7-9 TGTGCCAGCAGCTCCGAAAACTTTTACGAGCAGTACTTC CASSSENFYEQYF
TRBD1 NA 13 TRBJ1-2 TRBV11-1 TGTGCCAGCAGCTCCGGACAGGGCTATGGCTACACCTTC CASSSGQGYGYTF
TRBD1 NA 15 TRBJ2-2 TRBV5-1 TGCGCCAGCAGCTTGGCCACAGGGGTGGTCGGGGAGCTGTTTTTT CASSLATGVVGELFF
NA once 13 TRBJ1-5 TRBV6-6 TGTGCCAGCATGGGGCAGGCTCCTGGGCCCCAGCATTTT CASMGQAPGPQHF
TRBD1 NA 19 TRBJ1-2 TRBV7-2 TGTGCCAGCAGCCTAGGCGACATCGGACAGGGCGGATCTAACTATGGCTACACCTTC CASSLGDIGQGGSNYGYTF
TRBD2 once 14 TRBJ2-7 TRBV30 TGTGCCTGGAGTCCCATCGGACTAGTCGGGGAGCAGTACTTC CAWSPIGLVGEQYF
NA NA 14 TRBJ2-2 TRBV5-1 TGCGCCAGCAGCTTGGAAAGGGCCAGCGGGGAGCTGTTTTTT CASSLERASGELFF
NA NA 13 TRBJ2-5 TRBV30 TGTGCCTGGAATCGGGGGGCACAAGAGACCCAGTACTTC CAWNRGAQETQYF
TRBD2 NA 15 TRBJ2-3 TRBV19 TGTGCCAGTAGTATCGGCGGGAGGCCGGCAGATACGCAGTATTTT CASSIGGRPADTQYF
NA few 17 TRBJ1-5 TRBV7-2 TGTGCCAGCAGCTTAGAAGGGGGGTTAACGAGCAATCAGCCCCAGCATTTT CASSLEGGLTSNQPQHF
NA NA 13 TRBJ1-5 TRBV3-1/TRBV3-2 TGTGCCAGCAGCCAAGATCTTTCTCAGCCCCAGCATTTT CASSQDLSQPQHF
NA NA 12 TRBJ2-5 TRBV28 TGTGCCAGCAGGGAGACGGGGAAGACCCAGTACTTC CASRETGKTQYF
NA NA 14 TRBJ2-7 TRBV18 TGTGCCAGCTCACCACCAGGCAACTTCTACGAGCAGTACTTC CASSPPGNFYEQYF
TRBD1 NA 16 TRBJ1-6 TRBV9 TGTGCCAGCACCTACGGACAGGGGGAAGCGAATTCACCCCTCCACTTT CASTYGQGEANSPLHF
NA NA 14 TRBJ2-1 TRBV30 TGTGCCTGTACCCAGGGGGAGGCCTACAATGAGCAGTTCTTC CACTQGEAYNEQFF
TRBD1 many 16 TRBJ1-4 TRBV4-1 TGCGCCAGCAGCCACCTACTGGGACAGGGAGGCGAAAAACTGTTTTTT CASSHLLGQGGEKLFF
NA NA 16 TRBJ1-2 TRBV5-4 TGTGCCAGCAGCCTAGCGTGGTGGGGGTCTCCTCAAGGCTACACCTTC CASSLAWWGSPQGYTF
NA NA 17 TRBJ2-3 TRBV5-4 TGTGCCAGCAGCTCTCCTATTAACGGCCGAAGCACAGATACGCAGTATTTT CASSSPINGRSTDTQYF
NA NA 13 TRBJ1-1 TRBV2 TGTGCCAGCAGTGCCGAACAGAACACTGAAGCTTTCTTT CASSAEQNTEAFF
NA few 15 TRBJ2-7 TRBV14 TGTGCCAGCAGCCAAGGACAGGCGGACGTCTACGAGCAGTACTTC CASSQGQADVYEQYF
TRBD2 few 19 TRBJ2-1 TRBV5-4 TGTGCCAGCAGCTCTGGACAGGACCAAGGGACTAGCGGTTACAATGAGCAGTTCTTC CASSSGQDQGTSGYNEQFF
TRBD1 once 15 TRBJ1-1 TRBV7-8 TGTGCCAGCAGTTCAGGGGGGGGATGGGAAACTGAAGCTTTCTTT CASSSGGGWETEAFF
NA NA 14 TRBJ2-5 TRBV4-2 TGTGCCAGCAGCCAAGGAGGACTACAAGAGACCCAGTACTTC CASSQGGLQETQYF
NA NA 12 TRBJ1-5 TRBV10-2 TGCGCCAGCAGTGAGAAGGGGCAGCCCCAGCATTTT CASSEKGQPQHF
NA few 13 TRBJ1-4 TRBV7-2 TGTGCCAGCAGCTTAGTGATCGGTGAAAAACTGTTTTTT CASSLVIGEKLFF
TRBD2 NA 15 TRBJ2-2 TRBV19 TGTGCCAGTAGTTCGGGACTAGTGAACACCGGGGAGCTGTTTTTT CASSSGLVNTGELFF
NA NA 11 TRBJ1-6 TRBV2 TGTGCCAGCACCTATGATTCCTCCCTCCACTTT CASTYDSSLHF